What follows are 17 T cell receptor beta chains derived from one specimen sequenced in a study of CD8 T cells in ankylosing spondylitis. Findings and limits, study-wide: Blood from ankylosing spondylitis patients appeared to carry a characteristic eight-variant TCR beta motif.

In TCRdb, the 5' RACE reads were re-called with MiXCR into one record per CDR3 protein. The table lists fewer than 750,000 distinct CDR3 sequences, around a fifth of them singletons. Their cognate antigens are unknown. Sequencing input: blood, either unsorted or a sorted T cell fraction (not recorded which). These receptors were taken from a male donor with ankylosing spondylitis.

The rearrangement links TRBV5-1 to TRBJ1-5; D remains unclear. CDR1 SGHRS and CDR2 YFSETQ come from the germline V gene. V lost 0 bases to trimming and J lost 6 bases, with 13 bases between them. This CDR3 comprises 15 residues. The CDR3 DNA reads as TGCGCCAGCAGCTTGGGTGCGGGTTTGGGTCAGCCCCAGCATTTT. It is translated as CASSLGAGLGQPQHF.

This clonotype came up once. The chain carries TRBV28 and TRBJ2-7; TRBD2 might be the D (6 bases). This CDR3 is 15 amino acids long. The germline CDR1 and CDR2 sequences are MDHEN and SYDVKM. Trimming shortened V by 2 bases and J by 0 bases, and 11 bases separated the two germline ends. The CDR3 DNA reads as TGTGCCAGCAGTTTACGCGGGGCCCTCTCCTACGAGCAGTACTTC. This encodes CASSLRGALSYEQYF. Looking up the rest from reference TRBV28 and TRBJ2-7 gives the full variable domain: DVKVTQSSRYLVKRTGEKVFLECVQDMDHENMFWYRQDPGLGLRLIYFSYDVKMKEKGDIPEGYSVSREKKERFSLILESASTNQTSMYLCASSLRGALSYEQYFGPGTRLTVT.

The genes are TRBV7-8 and TRBJ1-5; the D gene is possibly TRBD1 (5 bases). V was clipped by 5 bases and J by 4 bases, with 21 bases between them. CDR3 length: 17 residues. Germline-derived CDR1 and CDR2 are SGHVS and FQNEAQ. In DNA, the CDR3 is TGTGCCAGCAGCCAAATACGGTGGGGGGGAGCGAATCAGCCCCAGCATTTT. It yields the protein CASSQIRWGGANQPQHF. Variable domain in full (rest from reference TRBV7-8 and TRBJ1-5): GAGVSQSPRYKVAKRGQDVALRCDPISGHVSLFWYQQALGQGPEFLTYFQNEAQLDKSGLPSDRFFAERPEGSVSTLKIQRTQQEDSAVYLCASSQIRWGGANQPQHFGDGTRLSIL.

The chain carries TRBV14 and TRBJ2-1, with D possibly TRBD2 on 6 matching bases. Trimming shortened V by 1 base and J by 5 bases, and 12 bases separated the two germline ends. Germline V CDR1 and CDR2: SGHDN, FVKESK. This CDR3 region has 15 residues. This chain's CDR3 is CASSQGRLVNNEQFF. CDR3 nucleotide sequence: TGTGCCAGCAGCCAAGGTAGACTAGTAAACAATGAGCAGTTCTTC.

This chain connects TRBV10-3 to TRBJ2-1; 8 nucleotides agree with TRBD2. The CDR3 length is 14 residues. With 3 bases clipped from V and 6 bases from J, the junction kept 4 bases outside the gene matches. Germline V gene sequence: CDR1 ENHRY, CDR2 SYGVKD. The CDR3 region has the DNA TGTGCCATCAGTGAAGGACTAGCAGGCAATGAGCAGTTCTTC. Protein sequence: CAISEGLAGNEQFF.

V and J are TRBV6-5 and TRBJ1-2; 10 positions match TRBD1. J was trimmed by 7 bases and V by 4 bases; bases with no gene match: 9. The CDR3 is 15 residues long. Germline V gene data show CDR1 as MNHEY and CDR2 as SVGAGI. Written as DNA, the CDR3 is TGTGCCAGCAGTTCGGGACAGGGGACTTATGTTGGCTACACCTTC. Its translation: CASSSGQGTYVGYTF.

The rearrangement joins TRBV20-1 to TRBJ1-1; D gene ambiguous. V was shortened by 3 bases and J by 1 base, with 6 bases between the two germline ends. Germline CDR1 reads DFQATT; CDR2 reads SNEGSKA (reference sequence). There are 12 residues in the CDR3. CDR3 DNA sequence: TGCAGTGCTAGGCCCTCGAACACTGAAGCTTTCTTT. Translating gives CSARPSNTEAFF.

The genes are TRBV29-1 and TRBJ1-2; 7 bases align to TRBD1. Germline trimming cut 4 bases from V and 8 bases from J; bases unmatched to any gene: 4. The CDR3 spans 11 residues. Germline V lookup: CDR1 SQVTM, CDR2 ANQGSEA. This CDR3 is CSVGQGEGYTF. The DNA for the CDR3 is TGCAGCGTTGGGCAGGGGGAAGGCTACACCTTC.

The sample holds one count of this clonotype. This chain links TRBV7-2 with TRBJ1-6; no reliable D call. Germline assignment: CDR1 SGHTA and CDR2 FQGNSA. Trimming removed 1 base from V and 10 bases from J, with 11 bases in between. This CDR3 contains 14 residues. The CDR3 protein is CASSLGLGGSPLHF. For the CDR3, the DNA is TGTGCCAGCAGCTTAGGGCTGGGTGGCTCACCCCTCCACTTT.

V gene TRBV5-1 combines with J gene TRBJ1-2; no definite D call. V dropped 0 bases and J dropped 0 bases, with 12 bases sitting between them. Germline V gene data show CDR1 as SGHRS and CDR2 as YFSETQ. The length of the CDR3 is 16 residues. Written as DNA, the CDR3 is TGCGCCAGCAGCTTGGGACCGGAAGAAGCTAACTATGGCTACACCTTC. Translating it yields CASSLGPEEANYGYTF.

This clonotype was detected many times. J is TRBJ2-7 and V is TRBV7-8; 15 bases map to TRBD2. V lost 5 bases and J lost 4; bases outside the gene matches: 6. The CDR3 covers 16 residues. The germline V gene has CDR1 SGHVS and CDR2 FQNEAQ. CDR3 bases: TGTGCCAGCAGCCAGGGACTAGCGGGAGGCGTGTACGAGCAGTACTTC. This codes for CASSQGLAGGVYEQYF.

The chain couples TRBV5-1 to TRBJ2-1, with no clear D. Germline loops: CDR1 SGHRS, CDR2 YFSETQ. The V end lost 1 base, the J end lost 1 base, and 6 bases lay between the germline ends. The CDR3 totals 14 residues. The CDR3 coding sequence is TGCGCCAGCAGCTTGTCCCCGTCCTACAATGAGCAGTTCTTC. It translates to CASSLSPSYNEQFF.

The J gene is TRBJ2-7, the V gene TRBV6-2 or TRBV6-3; D perhaps matches TRBD2 (5 bases). The germline CDR1 and CDR2 sequences are MNHEY and SVGEGT. V was clipped by 2 bases and J by 0 bases, with 11 bases between them. The CDR3 has 15 residues. CDR3 coding DNA: TGTGCCAGCAGTTACGGGTTTGCGGGCTCCTACGAGCAGTACTTC. Translation: CASSYGFAGSYEQYF.

The rearrangement links TRBV7-9 to TRBJ2-7, with TRBD1 identical over 12 bases. The trim removed 5 bases at V and 0 bases at J, leaving 8 bases unmatched. Germline lookup yields CDR1 SEHNR and CDR2 FQNEAQ (reference sequence). This CDR3 has 17 residues. CDR3 residues: CASSPGTGGKGSYEQYF. The CDR3 region has the DNA TGTGCCAGCAGCCCCGGGACAGGGGGCAAGGGCTCCTACGAGCAGTACTTC.

The rearrangement uses TRBV4-1 and TRBJ1-4; D unclear. The length of the CDR3 is 12 residues. The V gene's germline CDR1 is MGHRA and CDR2 YSYEKL. The V end lost 2 bases, the J end lost 6 bases, and 4 bases lay between the germline ends. CDR3 residues: CASSQRDEKLFF. The CDR3 DNA sequence: TGCGCCAGCAGCCAACGAGATGAAAAACTGTTTTTT.

This clonotype was seen only a few times. The rearrangement links TRBV20-1 to TRBJ2-2; D possibly uses TRBD1 or TRBD2 (6 bases each). Germline-derived CDR1 and CDR2 are DFQATT and SNEGSKA (reference sequence). V dropped 6 bases and J dropped 4 bases, with 18 bases sitting between them. This CDR3 contains 15 residues. CDR3 sequence reads: CSARGERTSTGELFF. For the CDR3, the DNA is TGCAGTGCGAGGGGGGAGCGGACAAGCACCGGGGAGCTGTTTTTT.

The V gene is TRBV10-3, the J gene TRBJ2-7, with TRBD1 matching 8 bases. V lost 6 bases and J lost 0; bases outside the gene matches: 10. Germline V gene data show CDR1 as ENHRY and CDR2 as SYGVKD. CDR3 length equals 16 residues. CDR3 sequence (DNA): TGTGCCATCAGGGGATGGACAGGGTCAGACTCCTACGAGCAGTACTTC. Its protein is CAIRGWTGSDSYEQYF.